This T cell receptor (beta chain) was captured in a study of Graves' ophthalmopathy and Graves' hyperthyroidism. This clonotype occurred many times. CDR3 length equals 16 residues. V was pared by 6 bases and J by 1 base, with 8 bases of the junction left unmatched. Germline CDR1 and CDR2: MNHNS and SASEGT. As the template, RNA transcripts were used to amplify TCR beta CDR3 regions. First-round RT-PCR relied on HTBI primers, and a second-round multiplex PCR came next. TCRdb reprocessed the multiplex PCR reads via MiXCR and lists one record per CDR3 protein. The sample has fewer than 650,000 distinct CDR3 sequences; about a fifth are singletons.

Sample: peripheral blood. The rearrangement uses TRBV6-1 and TRBJ2-2, with TRBD1 matching over 7 bases. This sequence originates from a woman younger than 35 with stable Graves' hyperthyroidism. Some clones in this sample may be carry-over from other donors' samples. The CDR3 region is CASRNRGQMNTGELFF. The CDR3 DNA reads as TGTGCCAGCAGGAACAGGGGACAGATGAACACCGGGGAGCTGTTTTTT.